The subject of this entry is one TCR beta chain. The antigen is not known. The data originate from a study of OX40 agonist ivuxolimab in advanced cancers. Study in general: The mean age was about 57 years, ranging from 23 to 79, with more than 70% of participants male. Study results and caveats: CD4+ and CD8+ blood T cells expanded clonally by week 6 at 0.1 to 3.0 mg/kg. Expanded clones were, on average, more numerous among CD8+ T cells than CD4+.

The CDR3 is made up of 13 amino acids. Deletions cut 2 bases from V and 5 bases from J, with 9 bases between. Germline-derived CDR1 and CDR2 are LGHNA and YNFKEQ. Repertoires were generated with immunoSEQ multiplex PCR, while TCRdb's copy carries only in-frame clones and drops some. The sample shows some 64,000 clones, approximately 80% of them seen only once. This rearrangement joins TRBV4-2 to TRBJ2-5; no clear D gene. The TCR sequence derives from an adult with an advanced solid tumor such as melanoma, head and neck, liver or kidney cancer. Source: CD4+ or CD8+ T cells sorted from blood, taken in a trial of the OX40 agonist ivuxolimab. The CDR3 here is CASSQYRRETQYF. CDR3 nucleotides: TGTGCCAGCAGCCAATACCGACGGGAGACCCAGTACTTC.